Listed here are 5 T cell receptor beta chains from one sample, sequenced in a study of regulatory T cells in long-lasting Graves disease. TCR beta libraries were built with iRepertoire HTBI primers and Arm-PCR of CDR3 regions. TCRdb fed the multiplex PCR reads into MiXCR, producing one record per CDR3 protein. The sample has 700,000 or so distinct CDR3 sequences; around 30% are singletons. The time point: persistent/refractory GD, antithyroid drugs over 5 years with positive TRAb. Following extraction of RNA from PBMCs, that RNA was used to make the TCR library. Here the sequenced sample was peripheral blood mononuclear cells (PBMCs), taken when the disease was refractory, from a patient treated with antithyroid drugs. The receptors here all came from a female donor with Graves disease.

Only a few counts were recorded for this clonotype. The V call is TRBV20-1, the J call TRBJ2-7; 7 nucleotides line up with TRBD1. Trimming at V came to 1 base and at J to 5 bases, leaving 8 bases not matched to a gene. The germline gives CDR1 DFQATT, CDR2 SNEGSKA (reference sequence). The CDR3 is 14 residues long. CDR3 bases: TGCAGTGCTAGAGTCGACAGGGTAATCGACGAGCAGTACTTC. Protein sequence: CSARVDRVIDEQYF.

V and J are TRBV7-2 and TRBJ2-2; the D gene is possibly TRBD1 (6 bases). CDR1 and CDR2 (germline): SGHTA, FQGNSA. V dropped 5 bases and J dropped 1 base, with 26 bases sitting between them. The CDR3 spans 20 residues. The CDR3 nucleotides are TGTGCCAGCAGCCCCCAGGGTGGGGGCCTCATCCCGGTGAACACCGGGGAGCTGTTTTTT. This translates into CASSPQGGGLIPVNTGELFF.

This clonotype was recorded a few times. The chain is built from TRBV5-1 and TRBJ2-3, with a tentative D call TRBD1 (6 bases). The CDR3 sequence is 15 residues long. Per germline, CDR1 SGHRS and CDR2 YFSETQ. Between the trimmed V and J ends, which lost 4 bases and 1 base, there was a span of 13 bases. CDR3 residues: CASSVPGQRTDTQYF. Written as DNA, the CDR3 is TGCGCCAGCAGCGTACCGGGACAACGCACAGATACGCAGTATTTT.

There are a few counts of this clonotype. This chain links TRBV6-1 with TRBJ1-5, with D possibly matching TRBD1 (5 bases). This CDR3 comprises 13 residues. The V end lost 8 bases, the J end lost 3 bases, and 11 bases lay between the germline ends. Germline V CDR1 and CDR2: MNHNS, SASEGT. Here the CDR3 DNA reads TGTGCCAGCCGCGGGGGATTCAATCAGCCCCAGCATTTT. This encodes CASRGGFNQPQHF.

The chain employs TRBV3-1 and TRBJ2-1; 10 bases are a match to TRBD2. V lost 5 bases to trimming and J lost 5 bases; unmatched junction nucleotides: 3. CDR1 LGHDT and CDR2 YNNKEL come from the germline V gene (reference sequence). CDR3 length equals 14 residues. CDR3 sequence reads: CASSWTSGDNEQFF. Here the CDR3 DNA reads TGTGCCAGCAGCTGGACTAGCGGTGACAATGAGCAGTTCTTC.